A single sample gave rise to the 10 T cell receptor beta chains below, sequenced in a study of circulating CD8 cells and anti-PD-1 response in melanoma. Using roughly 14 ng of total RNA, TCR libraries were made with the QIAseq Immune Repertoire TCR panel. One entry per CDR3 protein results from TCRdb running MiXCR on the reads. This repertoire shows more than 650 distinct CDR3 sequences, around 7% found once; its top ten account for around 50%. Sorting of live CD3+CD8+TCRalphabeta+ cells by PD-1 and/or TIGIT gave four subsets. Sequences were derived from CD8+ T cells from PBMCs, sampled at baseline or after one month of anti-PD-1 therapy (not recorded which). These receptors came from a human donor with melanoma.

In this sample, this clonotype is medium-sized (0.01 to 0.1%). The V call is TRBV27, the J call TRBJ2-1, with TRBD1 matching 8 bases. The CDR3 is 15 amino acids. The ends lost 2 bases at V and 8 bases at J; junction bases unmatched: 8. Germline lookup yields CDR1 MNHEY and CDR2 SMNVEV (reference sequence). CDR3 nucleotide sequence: TGTGCCAGCAGTTTAATGGACAGGGCATTCGATGAGCAGTTCTTC. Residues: CASSLMDRAFDEQFF.

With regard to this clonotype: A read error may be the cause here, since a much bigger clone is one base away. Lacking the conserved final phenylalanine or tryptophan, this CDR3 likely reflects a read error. The DNA for the CDR3 is TGTGCCAGCAGCTTAGCGCTTGGACAGGGGGAGGTAGTAAGCGAGCAGTACTTG. Amino acids: CASSLALGQGEVVSEQYL. The gene calls are TRBV7-2 and TRBJ2-7, with 10 positions matching TRBD1. Trimming at V came to 0 bases and at J to 6 bases, leaving 14 bases not matched to a gene. The CDR3 is made up of 18 amino acids. CDR1 SGHTA and CDR2 FQGNSA come from the germline V gene.

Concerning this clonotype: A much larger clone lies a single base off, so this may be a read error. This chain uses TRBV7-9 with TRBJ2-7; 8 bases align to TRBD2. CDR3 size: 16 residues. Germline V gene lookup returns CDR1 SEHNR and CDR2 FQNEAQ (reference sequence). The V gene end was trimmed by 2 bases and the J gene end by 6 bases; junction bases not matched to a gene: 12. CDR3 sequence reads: CASSLPQLAEGVEQYF. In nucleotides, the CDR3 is TGTGCCAGCAGCTTACCTCAACTAGCGGAAGGGGTCGAGCAGTACTTC.

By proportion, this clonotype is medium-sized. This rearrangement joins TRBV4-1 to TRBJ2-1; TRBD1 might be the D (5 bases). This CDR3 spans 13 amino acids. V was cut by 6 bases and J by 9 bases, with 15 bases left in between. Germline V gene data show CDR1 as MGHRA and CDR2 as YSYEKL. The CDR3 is CASSQRQGSEQFF. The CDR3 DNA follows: TGCGCCAGCAGTCAACGCCAGGGAAGTGAGCAGTTCTTC.

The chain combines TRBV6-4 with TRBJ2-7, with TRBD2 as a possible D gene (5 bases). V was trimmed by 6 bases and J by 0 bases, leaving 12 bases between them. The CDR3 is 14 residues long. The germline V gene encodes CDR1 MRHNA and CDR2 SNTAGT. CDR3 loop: CASSPGLSSYEQYF. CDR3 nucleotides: TGTGCCAGCAGCCCTGGACTTAGCTCCTACGAGCAGTACTTC.

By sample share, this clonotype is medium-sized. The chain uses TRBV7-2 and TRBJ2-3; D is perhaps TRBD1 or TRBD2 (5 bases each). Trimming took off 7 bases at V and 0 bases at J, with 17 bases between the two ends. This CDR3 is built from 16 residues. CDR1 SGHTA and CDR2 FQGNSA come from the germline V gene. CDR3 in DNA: TGTGCCAGCACCCCAACGGGGCAAGCTAGCACAGATACGCAGTATTTT. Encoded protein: CASTPTGQASTDTQYF.

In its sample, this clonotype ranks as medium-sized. The CDR3, as DNA: TGTGCCAGCAGCTTTAGCGGGGGGCTGACCGGGGAGCTGTTTTTT. Its protein product is CASSFSGGLTGELFF. The gene calls are TRBV5-5 and TRBJ2-2, with 10 bases lining up with TRBD2. The CDR3 totals 15 residues. V trimming: 2 bases; J trimming: 5 bases; junction bases outside the gene matches: 3. Looked up from germline, CDR1 is SGHKS and CDR2 is YYEKEE (reference sequence).

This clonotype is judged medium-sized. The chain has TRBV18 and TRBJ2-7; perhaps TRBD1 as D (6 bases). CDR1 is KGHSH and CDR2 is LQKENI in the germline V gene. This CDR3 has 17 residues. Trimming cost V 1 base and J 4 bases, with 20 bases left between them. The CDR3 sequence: CASSPHSASDRKYEQYF. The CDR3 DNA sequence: TGTGCCAGCTCACCACACAGCGCGTCGGACAGAAAATACGAGCAGTACTTC.

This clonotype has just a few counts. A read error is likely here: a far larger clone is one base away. The CDR3 nucleotides read TGTGCCAGCAGAACAGGCAACTCCTACGAGCAGTTCTTC. Encoded protein: CASRTGNSYEQFF. The chain links TRBV5-5 to TRBJ2-1, with a possible D match to TRBD1 (5 bases). Germline V CDR1 and CDR2: SGHKS, YYEKEE (reference sequence). CDR3 length: 13 amino acids. The V end was cut by 5 bases, the J end by 10 bases, with 16 bases between.

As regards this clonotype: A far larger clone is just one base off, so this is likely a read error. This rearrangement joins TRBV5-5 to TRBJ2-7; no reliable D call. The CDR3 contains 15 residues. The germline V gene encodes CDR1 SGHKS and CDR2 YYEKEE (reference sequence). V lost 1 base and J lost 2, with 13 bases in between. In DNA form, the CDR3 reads TGTGCCAGCAGCTTGTCCTATGTGGTAGCCTACGAGCAGTACTTC. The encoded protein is CASSLSYVVAYEQYF.